The clone carrying this T cell receptor (beta chain) showed up many times. As yet, its antigen is unknown. The sample originates from a study of T cell repertoires in cytomegalovirus infection. The wider study: CMV infection and matching HLA type were both indicated by public TCR beta signatures. Study-wide findings and caveats: The study identified carriers of CMV plus the relevant HLA from cumulative public TCR beta family frequency. HLA-C-restricted CMV clonotypes gave the most frequent clonotype in two of eight donors.

The CDR3 is made up of 15 amino acids. Per germline, CDR1 SGHAT and CDR2 FQNNGV. Trimming pared 4 bases from V and 0 bases from J, leaving 12 bases between. One entry per CDR3 protein results from TCRdb running MiXCR on the reads. The sample holds more than 200,000 distinct CDR3 sequences, around 8.7% seen once. The rearrangement uses TRBV11-2 and TRBJ1-1; no firm D call. This TCR came from a human donor in good health (CMV status not recorded). Some clones in this sample may be carry-over from other donors' samples. The sequenced sample was PBMCs. The CDR3 loop reads CASSSLEGVNTEAFF. Here the CDR3 DNA reads TGTGCCAGCAGCTCCCTCGAAGGCGTGAACACTGAAGCTTTCTTT.